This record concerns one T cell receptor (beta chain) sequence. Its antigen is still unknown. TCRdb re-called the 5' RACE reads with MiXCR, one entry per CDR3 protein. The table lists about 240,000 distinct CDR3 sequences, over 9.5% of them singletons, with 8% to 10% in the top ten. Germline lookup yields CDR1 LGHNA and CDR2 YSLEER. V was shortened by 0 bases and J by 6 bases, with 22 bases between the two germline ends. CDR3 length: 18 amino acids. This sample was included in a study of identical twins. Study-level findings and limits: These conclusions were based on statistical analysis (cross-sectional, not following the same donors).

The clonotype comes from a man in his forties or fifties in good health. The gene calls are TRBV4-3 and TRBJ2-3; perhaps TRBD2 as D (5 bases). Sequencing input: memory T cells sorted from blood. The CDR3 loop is CASSQDVGRAPFGDTQYF. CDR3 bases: TGCGCCAGCAGCCAAGATGTCGGGCGGGCCCCCTTCGGGGATACGCAGTATTTT.